The rows below give T cell receptor beta chains drawn from one sample of a study of cytomegalovirus exposure and HLA in healthy donors. Profiled with immunoSEQ multiplex PCR; TCRdb holds only in-frame clones, not every one. The table has a few hundred thousand clones, 70% to 80% seen once. Sequencing was done on a sample of PBMCs. The origin of the receptors is a girl aged 2-10 years in good health and CMV-seronegative. CDR3s include the opening cysteine and the closing phenylalanine or tryptophan. A D gene is named only where the DNA matches it firmly. Size tells how often a clone was seen (once, few, many) or the class of an expanded clone, and some rows leave it out.

d_call	j_call	clone_size	v_call	cdr3_nt	cdr3_aa
TRBD1	TRBJ2-7	-	TRBV6-6	TGTGCCAGCAGTTACTCGACAGGGGGCTACGAGCAGTACTTC	CASSYSTGGYEQYF
TRBD2	TRBJ2-7	-	TRBV6-5	TGTGCCAGCAGTTACTTCGGACTAGCGGGAGACGAGCAGTACTTC	CASSYFGLAGDEQYF
-	TRBJ1-1	-	TRBV2	TGTGCCAGCAGAAGGACTGAAATGAACACTGAAGCTTTCTTT	CASRRTEMNTEAFF
-	TRBJ1-5	-	TRBV6-5	TGTGCCACCGGACAGATTAGCAATCAGCCCCAGCATTTT	CATGQISNQPQHF
-	TRBJ1-6	-	TRBV25-1	TGTGCCAGCAGTCAAGAAGGGGGTAATTCACCCCTCCACTTT	CASSQEGGNSPLHF
-	TRBJ1-2	-	TRBV5-1	TGCGCCAGCAGCCGAGACGGGTCGAGCTATGGCTACACCTTC	CASSRDGSSYGYTF
-	TRBJ1-1	-	TRBV6-1	TGTGCCAGCAGTGAAACGAGTCCGCCCATGAACACTGAAGCTTTCTTT	CASSETSPPMNTEAFF
TRBD2	TRBJ2-7	-	TRBV11-2	TGTGCCAGCAGCCTTGGACTAGCGGACTACGAGCAGTACTTC	CASSLGLADYEQYF
-	TRBJ2-1	-	TRBV29-1	TGCAGCGTTGAAGTCCTTCGGGGGGCCTTGGGTGAGCAGTTCTTC	CSVEVLRGALGEQFF
-	TRBJ2-1	-	TRBV10-1	TGCGCCAGCAGCGCAGGGTCCCCTAACAATGAGCAGTTCTTC	CASSAGSPNNEQFF
TRBD2	TRBJ2-1	-	TRBV5-1	TGCGCCAGCAGCTTGGCGGGGGGGGGTACTAATGAGCAGTTCTTC	CASSLAGGGTNEQFF
-	TRBJ1-5	-	TRBV5-6	TGTGCCAGCAGCCGCGGGACGTTAAGAGGGAATCAGCCCCAGCATTTT	CASSRGTLRGNQPQHF
-	TRBJ1-5	-	TRBV7-9	TGTGCCAGCAGCCATAAAGATTGGGGGGTGAATCAGCCCCAGCATTTT	CASSHKDWGVNQPQHF
TRBD1	TRBJ2-1	-	TRBV9	TGTGCCAGCAGCGTAGAGGGACAGAAATATAATGAGCAGTTCTTC	CASSVEGQKYNEQFF
-	TRBJ2-7	-	TRBV9	TGTGCCAGCAGCGCAGGGACACGGGACTACGAGCAGTACTTC	CASSAGTRDYEQYF
TRBD2	TRBJ2-1	-	TRBV27	TGTGCCAGCAGCCAATCCGGGACTAGCGGGGGGCCTTACAATGAGCAGTTCTTC	CASSQSGTSGGPYNEQFF
TRBD1	TRBJ1-2	-	TRBV9	TGTGCCAGCAGCGGGGACAGGGACCCACAAGGGGACTATGGCTACACCTTC	CASSGDRDPQGDYGYTF
-	TRBJ2-7	-	TRBV6-1	TGTGCCAGCAGCCCTGAGCGGTTGGGCCACGAGCAGTACTTC	CASSPERLGHEQYF
-	TRBJ2-3	-	TRBV6-5	TGTGCCAGCAGTTACTGGCGGTACCCGGGAGATACGCAGTATTTT	CASSYWRYPGDTQYF
TRBD2	TRBJ2-5	-	TRBV7-9	TGTGCCAGCAGCTTAGGCCCAGCGGGGGGAAAAGAGACCCAGTACTTC	CASSLGPAGGKETQYF
-	TRBJ1-1	few	TRBV9	TGTGCCAGCAGCCCCGTGTTGAACACTGAAGCTTTCTTT	CASSPVLNTEAFF
-	TRBJ1-2	-	TRBV11-2	TGTGCCAGCAGCTTTGGAGGGCCGGGTTTCTATGGCTACACCTTC	CASSFGGPGFYGYTF
TRBD1	TRBJ1-1	-	TRBV5-1	TGCGCCAGCAGCCAACAGGGGCCGAACACTGAAGCTTTCTTT	CASSQQGPNTEAFF
-	TRBJ2-7	few	TRBV7-8	TGTGCCAGCAGCGTGAGAGAGGGGGACTACGAGCAGTACTTC	CASSVREGDYEQYF
-	TRBJ2-1	-	TRBV14	TGTGCCAGCAGCCAAGGGGCGGGGCTATACAATGAGCAGTTCTTC	CASSQGAGLYNEQFF
TRBD2	TRBJ2-3	-	TRBV6-4	TGTGCCAGCAGTGAGCGGGGGGGCACAGATACGCAGTATTTT	CASSERGGTDTQYF
TRBD1	TRBJ1-4	few	TRBV6-1	TGTGCCAGCAGTGAACTCGACAGGGGAGGTACTGGGAGGAAACTGTTTTTT	CASSELDRGGTGRKLFF
TRBD1	TRBJ2-7	-	TRBV4-1	TGCGCCAGCAGCCAAGTCCGGGACAGGGTCAACGAGCAGTACTTC	CASSQVRDRVNEQYF
TRBD2	TRBJ2-3	once	TRBV18	TGTGCCAGCTCACCACGGAGCGGGAGAACAGATACGCAGTATTTT	CASSPRSGRTDTQYF
-	TRBJ2-7	-	TRBV7-9	TGTGCCAGCAGCCCCCCCGGACAGCGCTTCTACGAGCAGTACTTC	CASSPPGQRFYEQYF
-	TRBJ2-5	-	TRBV7-8	TGTGCCAGCAGCTTAGGGCCCACCCAGGAGACCCAGTACTTC	CASSLGPTQETQYF
TRBD2	TRBJ2-7	-	TRBV7-9	TGTGCCAGCAGCAGCGGTCTAGCGGGACTATTTAAAGCCTACGAGCAGTACTTC	CASSSGLAGLFKAYEQYF
-	TRBJ1-1	-	TRBV2	TGTGCCAGCAGGGAGTGGGCTGAAGCTTTCTTT	CASREWAEAFF
-	TRBJ1-2	once	TRBV11-2	TGTGCCAGCAGCTTGAATCCGAGTGGCGGCGGCTACACCTTC	CASSLNPSGGGYTF
TRBD2	TRBJ2-7	-	TRBV5-1	TGCGCCAGCAGCTTGGGACTAGCGGGGAACTACGAGCAGTACTTC	CASSLGLAGNYEQYF
TRBD1	TRBJ1-2	once	TRBV5-4	TGTGCCAGCAGCCAGTCCGGACAGGGGGCGATGATTGGCTACACCTTC	CASSQSGQGAMIGYTF
TRBD1	TRBJ2-2	few	TRBV7-2	TGTGCCAGCAGGTCGGTTGACAGGGCCACCGGGGAGCTGTTTTTT	CASRSVDRATGELFF
TRBD1	TRBJ1-1	-	TRBV29-1	TGCAGCGCGGGACAGATTATGAACACTGAAGCTTTCTTT	CSAGQIMNTEAFF
TRBD2	TRBJ2-2	-	TRBV5-4	TGTGCCAGCACGGGACTAGCGGGAGGGAGGTCCGGGGAGCTGTTTTTT	CASTGLAGGRSGELFF
TRBD2	TRBJ2-3	-	TRBV25-1	TGTGCCAGCAGTGATGTACTAGCGGGAACAGATACGCAGTATTTT	CASSDVLAGTDTQYF
TRBD2	TRBJ2-2	few	TRBV5-8	TGTGCCAGCAGCTTATATTATCCACTAGCGGGGAACACCGGGGAGCTGTTTTTT	CASSLYYPLAGNTGELFF
TRBD1	TRBJ1-1	-	TRBV10-1	TGCGCCAGCAGTGTTCAGCGAGGACAGGTGGGGATGAACACTGAAGCTTTCTTT	CASSVQRGQVGMNTEAFF
-	TRBJ2-7	-	TRBV5-1	TGCGCCAGCAGCTTAAAACACAAGCTAGGGGAATACGAGCAGTACTTC	CASSLKHKLGEYEQYF
-	TRBJ2-1	-	TRBV19	TGTGCCAGTAGTATCCGGGAGCACAATGAGCAGTTCTTC	CASSIREHNEQFF
-	TRBJ2-1	once	TRBV5-4	TGTGCCAGCAGCTTGGCCGGCGGGGTAAGCTCCTACAATGAGCAGTTCTTC	CASSLAGGVSSYNEQFF
TRBD2	TRBJ2-5	-	TRBV6-6	TGTGCCACTGAACCACTAGCGGGAGAAGAGACCCAGTACTTC	CATEPLAGEETQYF
TRBD1	TRBJ1-2	-	TRBV29-1	TGCAGCGCGGGGGACAGTTTGGCTGGCTACACCTTC	CSAGDSLAGYTF
TRBD1	TRBJ1-2	-	TRBV12-5	TGTGCTAGTGGTCCAGGGACAGGGCGAGAAGGCTACACCTTC	CASGPGTGREGYTF
TRBD2	TRBJ2-3	-	TRBV6-6	TGTGCCAGCAGTTACTTAAGCGGGAGACTGACAGATACGCAGTATTTT	CASSYLSGRLTDTQYF
-	TRBJ1-2	-	TRBV6-5	TGTGCCAGCAGTCCTACCGGGGGAAGTAACTATGGCTACACCTTC	CASSPTGGSNYGYTF
-	TRBJ2-5	-	TRBV7-6	TGTGCCAGCAGCTTATTTATGGGGCGTGAGACCCAGTACTTC	CASSLFMGRETQYF
-	TRBJ2-2	-	TRBV21-1	TGTGCCAGCAGCAAAAAAGGCTCGGGTCTTCAGAACACCGGGGAGCTGTTTTTT	CASSKKGSGLQNTGELFF